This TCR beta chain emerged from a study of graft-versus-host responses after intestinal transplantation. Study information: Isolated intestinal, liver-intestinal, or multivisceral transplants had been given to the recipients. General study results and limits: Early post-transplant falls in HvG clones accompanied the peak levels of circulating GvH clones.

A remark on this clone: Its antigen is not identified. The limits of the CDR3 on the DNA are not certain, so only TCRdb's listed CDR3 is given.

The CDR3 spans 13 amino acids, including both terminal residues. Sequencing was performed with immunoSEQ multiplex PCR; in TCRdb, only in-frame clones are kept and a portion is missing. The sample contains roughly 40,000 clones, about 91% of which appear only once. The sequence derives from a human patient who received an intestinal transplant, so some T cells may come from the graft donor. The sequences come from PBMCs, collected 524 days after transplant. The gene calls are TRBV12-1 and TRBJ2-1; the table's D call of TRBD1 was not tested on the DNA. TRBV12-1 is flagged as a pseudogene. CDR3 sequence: CASSFGTGNEQFF.